The T cell receptor (beta chain) under discussion was sequenced for a study of Graves' ophthalmopathy and Graves' hyperthyroidism. Study outcomes and limitations: Classification of ophthalmopathy versus stable hyperthyroidism by a 13-signature model yielded under 90% sensitivity and roughly 80% specificity.

This clonotype was counted at least ten times. Its target is unknown. Included hyperthyroidism patients were aged 18 to 65 and newly diagnosed (under 2 months' duration). Certain patients, namely those with other autoimmune diseases, uncontrolled infections, pregnancy or lactation, were excluded. The evidence that diagnosis relied on was clinical symptoms, serum thyroxine, TRAb, thyroid ultrasound and orbital computed tomography. The sequenced template was RNA, covering the TCR beta CDR3 region. A first-round RT-PCR used HTBI primers, followed by a second-round multiplex PCR. A single record per CDR3 protein comes from TCRdb applying MiXCR to the multiplex PCR reads. Altogether approximately 1.2 million distinct CDR3 sequences are present, 35% to 45% being singletons, with the ten largest covering over 8.5%. CDR1 is MNHEY and CDR2 is SVGEGT in the germline V gene. Trimming took off 6 bases at V and 5 bases at J, with 19 bases between the two ends. The CDR3 covers 15 residues.

The TCR comes from an adult man with Graves' hyperthyroidism. What was sequenced was peripheral blood or thyroid tissue (not recorded which). This sequence joins TRBV6-2 or TRBV6-3 and TRBJ2-5; maybe TRBD2 (5 bases). DNA for the CDR3: TGTGCCAGCAGCACCGGGAACACGAGGGCGGAGACCCAGTACTTC. Translated: CASSTGNTRAETQYF.